This TCR beta chain originates from a study of CD8 T cells in ankylosing spondylitis. Findings of the study overall: Disease-linked clones reportedly concentrated significantly in matched ankylosing spondylitis synovial fluid. The authors found the disease-linked clones to be CD8+ and relatively rare in peripheral blood. A motif of under 10 highly homologous TCR beta variants was seen as apparently characteristic of ankylosing spondylitis blood.

With 3 bases removed from V and 3 bases from J, the gap between germline ends came to 14 bases. CDR1 and CDR2 (germline): DFQATT, SNEGSKA (reference sequence). The length of the CDR3 is 14 residues. A note on this clonotype: Its antigen remains unknown.

In making TCR beta libraries, quantitative 5'-RACE with molecular barcodes was used. TCRdb re-derived calls from the 5' RACE reads in MiXCR, one entry per CDR3 protein. The sample lists 300,000 to 400,000 distinct CDR3 sequences, approximately 20% occurring once. The genes are TRBV20-1 and TRBJ1-1; perhaps TRBD1 as D (6 bases). The sequenced sample consisted of blood, either unsorted or a sorted T cell fraction (not recorded which). The receptor was isolated from a male donor with ankylosing spondylitis. The CDR3 sequence is CSARADSFYTEAFF. CDR3 sequence (DNA): TGCAGTGCTAGGGCGGACAGTTTTTACACTGAAGCTTTCTTT.